This T cell receptor beta chain is drawn from a study of blood T cell repertoires in COVID-19. Per the original data handling: Nucleated cell number was recorded as an estimate derived from reference gene primer amplification. Assay: immunoSEQ multiplex PCR; the TCRdb copy retains only in-frame clones and omits some. The V and J calls and the clone size are those of that table, but D and trimming were determined from the DNA. The data hold approximately 260,000 clones, with about 79% observed a single time. The CDR3 is 14 amino acids. V shed 6 bases and J shed 0 bases, with 8 bases lying between them. Germline assignment: CDR1 MDHEN and CDR2 SYDVKM.

The sample was peripheral blood. J is TRBJ1-4 and V is TRBV28; D ambiguous. This sequence originates from an elderly woman with acute or convalescent COVID-19. CDR3: CASSQTSTNEKLFF. The CDR3 nucleotides are TGTGCCAGCAGCCAGACATCAACTAATGAAAAACTGTTTTTT.